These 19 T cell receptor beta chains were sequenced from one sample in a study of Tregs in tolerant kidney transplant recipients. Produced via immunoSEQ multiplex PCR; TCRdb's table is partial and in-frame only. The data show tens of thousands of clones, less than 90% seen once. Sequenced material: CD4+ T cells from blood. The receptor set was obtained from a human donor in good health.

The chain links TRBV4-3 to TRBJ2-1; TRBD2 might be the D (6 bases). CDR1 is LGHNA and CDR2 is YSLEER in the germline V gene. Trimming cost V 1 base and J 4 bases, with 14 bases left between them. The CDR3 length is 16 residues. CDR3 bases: TGCGCCAGCAGCCAAGGGGCTAGCGCGGTATACAATGAGCAGTTCTTC. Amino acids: CASSQGASAVYNEQFF.

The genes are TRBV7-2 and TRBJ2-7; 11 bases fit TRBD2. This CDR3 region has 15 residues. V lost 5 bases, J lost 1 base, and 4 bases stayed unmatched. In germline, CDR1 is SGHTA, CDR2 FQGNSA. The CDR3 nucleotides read TGTGCCAGCAGCCGCCTAGCGGGAGGATCCTACGAGCAGTACTTC. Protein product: CASSRLAGGSYEQYF. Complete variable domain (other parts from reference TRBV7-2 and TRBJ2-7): GAGVSQSPSNKVTEKGKDVELRCDPISGHTALYWYRQSLGQGLEFLIYFQGNSAPDKSGLPSDRFSAERTGGSVSTLTIQRTQQEDSAVYLCASSRLAGGSYEQYFGPGTRLTVT.

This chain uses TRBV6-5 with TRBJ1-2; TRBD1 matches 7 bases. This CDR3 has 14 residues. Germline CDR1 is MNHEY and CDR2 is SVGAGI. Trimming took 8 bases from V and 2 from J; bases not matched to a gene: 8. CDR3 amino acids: CASAVTGENYGYTF. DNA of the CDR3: TGTGCCAGCGCAGTTACAGGGGAAAACTATGGCTACACCTTC.

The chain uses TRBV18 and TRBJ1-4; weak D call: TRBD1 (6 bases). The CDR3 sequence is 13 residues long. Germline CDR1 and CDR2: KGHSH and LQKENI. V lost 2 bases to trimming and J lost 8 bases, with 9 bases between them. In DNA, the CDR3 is TGTGCCAGCTCACCAGGGGGCACAGAAAAACTGTTTTTT. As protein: CASSPGGTEKLFF.

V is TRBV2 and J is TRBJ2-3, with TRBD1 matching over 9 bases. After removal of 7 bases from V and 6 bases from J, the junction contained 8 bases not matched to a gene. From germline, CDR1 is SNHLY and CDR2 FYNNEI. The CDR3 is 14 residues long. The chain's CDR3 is CASTRRDRDDTQYF. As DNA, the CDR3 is TGTGCCAGCACACGCCGGGACAGGGATGATACGCAGTATTTT.

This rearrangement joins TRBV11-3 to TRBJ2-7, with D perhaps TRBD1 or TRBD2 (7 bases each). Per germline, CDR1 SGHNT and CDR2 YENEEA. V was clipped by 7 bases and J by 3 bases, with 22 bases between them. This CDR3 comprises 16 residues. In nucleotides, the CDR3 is TGTGCCAGCACCCCCCGAGGGGGCGGGAGCAGCTACGAGCAGTACTTC. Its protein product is CASTPRGGGSSYEQYF.

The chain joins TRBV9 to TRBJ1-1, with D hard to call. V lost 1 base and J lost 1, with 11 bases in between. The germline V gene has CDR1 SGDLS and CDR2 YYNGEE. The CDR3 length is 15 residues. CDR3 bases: TGTGCCAGCAGCGTACTCTCGACGGAGAACACTGAAGCTTTCTTT. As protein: CASSVLSTENTEAFF.

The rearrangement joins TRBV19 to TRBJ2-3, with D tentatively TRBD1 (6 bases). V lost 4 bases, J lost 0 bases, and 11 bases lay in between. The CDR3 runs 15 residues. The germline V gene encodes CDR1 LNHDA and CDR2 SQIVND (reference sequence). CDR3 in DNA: TGTGCCAGTAGTACCATTGACAGGAGCACAGATACGCAGTATTTT. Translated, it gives CASSTIDRSTDTQYF.

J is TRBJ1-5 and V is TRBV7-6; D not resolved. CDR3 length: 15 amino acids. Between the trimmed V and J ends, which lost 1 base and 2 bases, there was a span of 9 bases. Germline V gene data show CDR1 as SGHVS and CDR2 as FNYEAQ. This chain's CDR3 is CASSLGPPGNQPQHF. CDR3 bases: TGTGCCAGCAGCTTAGGGCCTCCTGGCAATCAGCCCCAGCATTTT.

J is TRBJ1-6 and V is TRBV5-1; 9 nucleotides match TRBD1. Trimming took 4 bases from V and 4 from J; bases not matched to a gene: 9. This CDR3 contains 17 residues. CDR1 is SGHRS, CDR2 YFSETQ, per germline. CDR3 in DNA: TGCGCCAGCAGCGTAGAGACAGGGGGGACTTATAATTCACCCCTCCACTTT. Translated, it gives CASSVETGGTYNSPLHF. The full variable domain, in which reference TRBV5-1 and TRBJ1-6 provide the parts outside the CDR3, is KAGVTQTPRYLIKTRGQQVTLSCSPISGHRSVSWYQQTPGQGLQFLFEYFSETQRNKGNFPGRFSGRQFSNSRSEMNVSTLELGDSALYLCASSVETGGTYNSPLHFGNGTRLTVT.

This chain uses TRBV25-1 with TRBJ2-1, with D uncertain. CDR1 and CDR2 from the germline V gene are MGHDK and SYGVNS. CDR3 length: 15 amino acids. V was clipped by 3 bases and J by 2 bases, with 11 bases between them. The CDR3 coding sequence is TGTGCCAGCAGTGAGGCTTCTTTCCCCTACAATGAGCAGTTCTTC. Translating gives CASSEASFPYNEQFF.

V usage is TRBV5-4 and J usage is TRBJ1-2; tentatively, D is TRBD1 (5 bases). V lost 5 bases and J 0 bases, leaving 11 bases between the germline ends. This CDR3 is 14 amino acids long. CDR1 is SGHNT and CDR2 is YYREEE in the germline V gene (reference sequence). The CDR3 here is CASSWDRTNYGYTF. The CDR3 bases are TGTGCCAGCAGTTGGGACCGAACTAACTATGGCTACACCTTC.

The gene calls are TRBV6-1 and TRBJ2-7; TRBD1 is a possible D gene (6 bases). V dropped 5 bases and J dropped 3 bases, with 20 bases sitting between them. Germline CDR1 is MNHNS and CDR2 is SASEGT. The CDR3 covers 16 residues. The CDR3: CASSKGFGQHHYEQYF. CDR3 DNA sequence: TGTGCCAGCAGTAAAGGGTTCGGACAGCATCACTACGAGCAGTACTTC.

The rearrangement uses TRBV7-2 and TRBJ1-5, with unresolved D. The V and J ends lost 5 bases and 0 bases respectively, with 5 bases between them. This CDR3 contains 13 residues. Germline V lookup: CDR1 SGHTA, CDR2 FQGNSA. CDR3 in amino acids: CASSPNSNQPQHF. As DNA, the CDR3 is TGTGCCAGCAGCCCGAATAGCAATCAGCCCCAGCATTTT.

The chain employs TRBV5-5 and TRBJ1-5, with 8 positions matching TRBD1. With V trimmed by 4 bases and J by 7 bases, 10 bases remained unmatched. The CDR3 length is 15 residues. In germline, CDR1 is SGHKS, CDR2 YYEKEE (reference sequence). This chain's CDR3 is CASSRERQGTQPQHF. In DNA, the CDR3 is TGTGCCAGCAGCCGAGAAAGACAGGGGACACAGCCCCAGCATTTT. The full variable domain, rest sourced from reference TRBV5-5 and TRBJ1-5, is DAGVTQSPTHLIKTRGQQVTLRCSPISGHKSVSWYQQVLGQGPQFIFQYYEKEERGRGNFPDRFSARQFPNYSSELNVNALLLGDSALYLCASSRERQGTQPQHFGDGTRLSIL.

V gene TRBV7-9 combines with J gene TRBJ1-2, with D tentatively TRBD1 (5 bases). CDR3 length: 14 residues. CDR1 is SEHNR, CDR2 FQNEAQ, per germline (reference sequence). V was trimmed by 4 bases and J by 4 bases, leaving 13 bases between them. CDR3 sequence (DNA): TGTGCCAGCAGCTCCCCGATGACAGCCTATGGCTACACCTTC. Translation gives CASSSPMTAYGYTF.

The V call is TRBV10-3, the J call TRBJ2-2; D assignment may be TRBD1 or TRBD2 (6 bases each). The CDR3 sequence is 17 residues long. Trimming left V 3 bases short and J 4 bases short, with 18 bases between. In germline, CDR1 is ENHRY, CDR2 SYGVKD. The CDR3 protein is CAISDDGGRGTTGELFF. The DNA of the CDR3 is TGTGCCATCAGTGACGATGGGGGGCGGGGAACCACCGGGGAGCTGTTTTTT.

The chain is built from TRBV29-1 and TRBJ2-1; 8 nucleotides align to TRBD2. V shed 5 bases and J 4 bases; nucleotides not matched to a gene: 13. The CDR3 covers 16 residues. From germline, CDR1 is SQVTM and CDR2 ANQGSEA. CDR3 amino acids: CSVLLTLAASYNEQFF. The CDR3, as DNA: TGCAGCGTTCTTCTGACACTAGCGGCCTCTTACAATGAGCAGTTCTTC.

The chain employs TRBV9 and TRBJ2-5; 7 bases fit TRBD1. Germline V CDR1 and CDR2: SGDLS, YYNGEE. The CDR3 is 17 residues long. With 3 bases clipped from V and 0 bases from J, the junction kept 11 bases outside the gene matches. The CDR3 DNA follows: TGTGCCAGCAGCGCCCGTAGCCTCGACAGGGACCAAGAGACCCAGTACTTC. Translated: CASSARSLDRDQETQYF.